This record looks at one TCR beta chain sequence and its context. The data stem from a study of beta chain features in type 1 diabetes. Expressed TCRB transcripts were sequenced after all isolated RNA was converted to cDNA. Libraries were prepared by immunoSEQ multiplex PCR; TCRdb keeps only in-frame clonotypes and omits some of them. The sample includes under 900,000 clones, roughly a sixth of them seen just once. Material for sequencing was naive CD4+ T cells from blood. This TCR derives from a woman between 18 and 30 years old in good health.

In DNA form, the CDR3 reads TGTGCCAGCAGCTTGACTAGCGGGACTGTGGGAAATGAGCAGTTCTTC. It specifies CASSLTSGTVGNEQFF. V is TRBV7-2 and J is TRBJ2-1; TRBD2 agrees at 11 bases. Germline CDR1 reads SGHTA; CDR2 reads FQGNSA. There are 16 residues in the CDR3. V lost 3 bases to trimming and J lost 7 bases; unmatched junction nucleotides: 8.